These 27 T cell receptor beta chains came from one sample sequenced in a study of monozygotic twins with inflammatory bowel disease. Each CDR3 protein gets one entry in TCRdb, which reprocessed the 5' RACE reads and gives no DNA. The sample has approximately 140,000 distinct CDR3 sequences. The specimen sequenced was blood. These receptor sequences come from a human donor with ulcerative colitis or Crohn's disease, or a healthy co-twin of an affected twin (not recorded which).

The chain couples TRBV6-5 to TRBJ1-1; the TCRdb D gene call, TRBD1, has no DNA to confirm it. The CDR3 contains 16 residues. Germline V gives CDR1 MNHEY, CDR2 SVGAGI. CDR3 loop: CASSYWGVQQGTEAFF.

The V and J genes are TRBV20-1 and TRBJ2-5; no DNA is available, so the TRBD1 call from TCRdb remains unchecked. Germline V gene lookup returns CDR1 DFQATT and CDR2 SNEGSKA (reference sequence). This CDR3 has 15 amino acids. The CDR3 sequence: CSGVPDRGSLETQYF.

This sequence joins TRBV6-1 and TRBJ2-7. This CDR3 has 14 residues. Looked up from germline, CDR1 is MNHNS and CDR2 is SASEGT. CDR3 sequence reads: CASRITEVSYEQYF.

V is TRBV12-3 or TRBV12-4 and J is TRBJ2-5. This CDR3 comprises 15 residues. CDR3 amino acids: CASSLIVARQETQYF.

This rearrangement joins TRBV5-1 to TRBJ1-5. The germline gives CDR1 SGHRS, CDR2 YFSETQ. CDR3 length: 15 amino acids. The CDR3 sequence: CASSLAGTYNQPQHF.

This chain links TRBV3-1 with TRBJ1-4. The CDR3 has 13 residues. CDR1 and CDR2 from the germline V gene are LGHDT and YNNKEL (reference sequence). CDR3 in amino acids: CASSHRTAQKLFF.

The chain recombines TRBV4-2 with TRBJ1-5; the TRBD1 assignment by TCRdb is unverifiable without DNA. There are 16 residues in the CDR3. CDR1 LGHNA and CDR2 YNFKEQ come from the germline V gene. This CDR3 reads CASSQDLTGFNQPQHF.

The V gene is TRBV7-2, the J gene TRBJ2-5; TCRdb returns TRBD2, unconfirmable since there is no DNA. The CDR3 is 16 amino acids. The germline V gene encodes CDR1 SGHTA and CDR2 FQGNSA. This CDR3 reads CASSHQRGGGKETQYF.

The chain links TRBV5-1 to TRBJ2-7; TCRdb's D call, TRBD1, is unchecked because there is no DNA. The CDR3 is 15 amino acids. Germline CDR1 SGHRS, CDR2 YFSETQ. The CDR3 sequence is CASSLQGQLENEQYF.

The chain carries TRBV20-1 and TRBJ2-7. The CDR3 runs 14 residues. CDR1 is DFQATT, CDR2 SNEGSKA, per germline (reference sequence). This CDR3 reads CSARDARNDYEQYF.

The chain uses TRBV15 and TRBJ2-4; TCRdb returns TRBD1, unconfirmable since there is no DNA. The CDR3 contains 13 residues. The V gene's germline CDR1 is LNHNV and CDR2 YYDKDF (reference sequence). CDR3 sequence: CATSRDSGGMQYF.

The rearrangement uses TRBV20-1 and TRBJ2-2; TCRdb selects TRBD1, and the lack of DNA leaves this call unchecked. The CDR3 spans 17 residues. Germline V gene lookup returns CDR1 DFQATT and CDR2 SNEGSKA (reference sequence). This CDR3 reads CSASYPWTGRNTGELFF.

The chain joins TRBV5-6 to TRBJ1-2; TCRdb's D call of TRBD1 is untestable without DNA. This CDR3 is 15 amino acids long. From germline, CDR1 is SGHDT and CDR2 YYEEEE. CDR3 region: CASSLWAGDVHGYTF.

The chain carries TRBV6-5 and TRBJ1-5; without DNA, the TCRdb call of TRBD1 cannot be checked. This CDR3 contains 15 residues. Germline loops: CDR1 MNHEY, CDR2 SVGAGI. The CDR3 loop is CASSYGGDSNQPQHF.

The chain joins TRBV28 to TRBJ1-2; the D call from TCRdb, TRBD1, cannot be confirmed without DNA. This CDR3 contains 14 residues. Germline V gives CDR1 MDHEN, CDR2 SYDVKM. The CDR3 loop reads CASRTGISSYGYTF.

The chain combines TRBV20-1 with TRBJ2-1. Germline loops: CDR1 DFQATT, CDR2 SNEGSKA (reference sequence). The CDR3 runs to 13 residues. This chain's CDR3 is CSAIQITYNEQFF.

The chain couples TRBV18 to TRBJ2-7. This CDR3 spans 13 amino acids. Germline CDR1 reads KGHSH; CDR2 reads LQKENI. CDR3 loop: CASSPHKVGEQYF.

This chain joins TRBV6-5 and TRBJ2-1; as DNA is missing, the TRBD1 call by TCRdb cannot be tested. CDR3 size: 15 residues. Germline V gene lookup returns CDR1 MNHEY and CDR2 SVGAGI. The CDR3 protein is CASSYHGTTNNEQFF.

The rearrangement joins TRBV6-5 to TRBJ1-2; no DNA is available, so the TRBD1 call from TCRdb remains unchecked. The CDR3 is 17 amino acids. Germline V gene sequence: CDR1 MNHEY, CDR2 SVGAGI. CDR3 region: CASSYSAGADNNYGYTF.

This chain joins TRBV6-1 and TRBJ2-7. Germline CDR1 and CDR2: MNHNS and SASEGT. CDR3 length: 11 residues. This chain's CDR3 is CASSEAYEQYF.

The rearrangement joins TRBV18 to TRBJ1-6. Germline lookup yields CDR1 KGHSH and CDR2 LQKENI. There are 15 residues in the CDR3. The CDR3: CASSPSGVINSPLHF.

The gene calls are TRBV5-5 and TRBJ2-7; TCRdb picks TRBD1, but there is no DNA to check that call. CDR3 size: 15 residues. Germline CDR1 is SGHKS and CDR2 is YYEKEE (reference sequence). The CDR3: CASSLEGVRRYEQYF.

The J gene is TRBJ2-7, the V gene TRBV12-3 or TRBV12-4; checking the TCRdb D call of TRBD1 is not possible without DNA. The CDR3 contains 16 residues. CDR3 sequence reads: CASRGNRDRPSYEQYF.

This CDR3 is CASSQDWLAGGKDEQYF. This chain links TRBV4-3 with TRBJ2-7; TCRdb's D call of TRBD2 is untestable without DNA. The CDR3 runs to 17 residues. CDR1 is LGHNA and CDR2 is YSLEER in the germline V gene.

This rearrangement joins TRBV30 to TRBJ1-1. The CDR3 is made up of 14 amino acids. Looked up from germline, CDR1 is GTSNPN and CDR2 is SVGIG (reference sequence). CDR3 in amino acids: CAWSVLQRNTEAFF. The full variable domain, completed using reference TRBV30 and TRBJ1-1, is SQTIHQWPATLVQPVGSPLSLECTVEGTSNPNLYWYRQAAGRGLQLLFYSVGIGQISSEVPQNLSASRPQDRQFILSSKKLLLSDSGFYLCAWSVLQRNTEAFFGQGTRLTVV.

J is TRBJ1-5 and V is TRBV7-2. Germline-derived CDR1 and CDR2 are SGHTA and FQGNSA. This CDR3 comprises 14 residues. CDR3 region: CASSLNRGLQPQHF.

CDR3 sequence: CASSLAGGTFNQPQHF. This chain links TRBV5-5 with TRBJ1-5. This CDR3 is 16 amino acids long. Germline V gene data show CDR1 as SGHKS and CDR2 as YYEKEE (reference sequence). The full variable domain, rest sourced from reference TRBV5-5 and TRBJ1-5, is DAGVTQSPTHLIKTRGQQVTLRCSPISGHKSVSWYQQVLGQGPQFIFQYYEKEERGRGNFPDRFSARQFPNYSSELNVNALLLGDSALYLCASSLAGGTFNQPQHFGDGTRLSIL.